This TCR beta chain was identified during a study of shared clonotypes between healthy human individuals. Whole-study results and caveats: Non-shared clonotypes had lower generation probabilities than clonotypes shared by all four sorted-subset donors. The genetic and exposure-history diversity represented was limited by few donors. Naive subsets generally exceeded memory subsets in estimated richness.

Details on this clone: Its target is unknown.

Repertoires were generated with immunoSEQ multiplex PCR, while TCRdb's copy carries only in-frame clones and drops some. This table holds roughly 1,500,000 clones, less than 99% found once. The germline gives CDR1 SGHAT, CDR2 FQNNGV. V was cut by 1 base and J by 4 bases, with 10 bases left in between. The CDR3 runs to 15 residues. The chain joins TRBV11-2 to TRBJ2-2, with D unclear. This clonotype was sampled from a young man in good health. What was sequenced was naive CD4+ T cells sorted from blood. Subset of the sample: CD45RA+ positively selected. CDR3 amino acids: CASSLGGAVTGELFF. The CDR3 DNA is TGTGCCAGCAGCTTAGGAGGTGCGGTCACCGGGGAGCTGTTTTTT.